The 5 T cell receptor beta chains listed next were all sequenced from one sample in a study of cytomegalovirus exposure and HLA in healthy donors (TCRdb year 2017). The receptor library was made with the immunoSEQ multiplex PCR assay. Held by TCRdb, this immuneACCESS table contains in-frame sequences only and omits some clones. Under half of the omission traces to an unresolved V gene where checked; the cause of the rest is unknown. Present in this sample are approximately 150,000 clones, 84% of which were seen just once. Together, the top ten hold roughly a tenth of the sample. The sample comprised PBMCs. Receptor source: a man aged 25 to 40 in good health and CMV-seropositive.

The chain links TRBV10-3 to TRBJ2-3; 7 nucleotides line up with TRBD2. V lost 9 bases to trimming and J lost 0 bases; unmatched junction nucleotides: 6. There are 14 residues in the CDR3. The V gene's germline CDR1 is ENHRY and CDR2 SYGVKD. The CDR3 is CAIQAGLSTDTQYF. DNA of the CDR3: TGTGCCATTCAAGCGGGGCTGAGCACAGATACGCAGTATTTT.

This chain connects TRBV27 to TRBJ2-1; D gene ambiguous. Germline CDR1 is MNHEY and CDR2 is SMNVEV (reference sequence). The length of the CDR3 is 14 residues. The V and J ends lost 2 bases and 2 bases respectively, with 7 bases between them. CDR3 protein: CASSLRDAYNEQFF. CDR3 bases: TGTGCCAGCAGTTTAAGAGATGCCTACAATGAGCAGTTCTTC.

The V and J genes are TRBV19 and TRBJ2-2, with TRBD2 matching 7 bases. Germline V gene lookup returns CDR1 LNHDA and CDR2 SQIVND (reference sequence). J lost 3 bases, V lost 6 bases, and 7 bases had no gene match. CDR3 length: 15 amino acids. Here the CDR3 reads CASRGGAGDTGELFF. Written as DNA, the CDR3 is TGTGCCAGTAGAGGTGGGGCGGGGGACACCGGGGAGCTGTTTTTT.

The chain combines TRBV25-1 with TRBJ2-7; TRBD2 aligns across 8 bases. The CDR3 extends over 16 amino acids. Germline V gene sequence: CDR1 MGHDK, CDR2 SYGVNS. Trimming removed 6 bases from V and 3 bases from J; junction bases left unmatched: 13. The CDR3 DNA sequence: TGTGCCAGCAGGCCTCCTTTGTTAGCGGGAAACTACGAGCAGTACTTC. Its translation is CASRPPLLAGNYEQYF.

The chain uses TRBV6-1 and TRBJ1-1, with a tentative D call TRBD1 (5 bases). Germline loops: CDR1 MNHNS, CDR2 SASEGT. This CDR3 is built from 13 residues. V lost 2 bases and J lost 4, with 8 bases in between. CDR3: CASSEIGGTEAFF. In DNA form, the CDR3 reads TGTGCCAGCAGTGAAATCGGGGGCACTGAAGCTTTCTTT.